These 9 T cell receptor beta chains share one sample of origin, sequenced in a study of tumor-infiltrating lymphocytes in localized non-small cell lung cancer (dated by TCRdb to the early 2020s). Library preparation employed the immunoSEQ multiplex PCR assay. TCRdb re-hosts the immuneACCESS table, in-frame sequences only. Its copies lack some clones; in the studies checked, an unresolved V gene accounts for under half of them, and the cause for the rest is not known. The sample has 13,000 to 15,000 clones on record, nearly 70% of them singletons. The ten largest clones capture approximately 24% of the sample. Source material: uninvolved lung tissue not adjacent to the tumor. These receptors were taken from a human donor with non-small cell lung cancer.

Relative to its sample, this clone is medium-sized. The rearrangement links TRBV1 to TRBJ2-5; the D call TRBD2 from the table was never checked on the DNA. TRBV1 is an annotated pseudogene. The CDR3 runs to 15 residues. CDR3 sequence reads: CTSSQVVNGEETQYF. CDR3 DNA: TGCACCAGCAGCCAAGTTGTAAACGGGGAAGAGACCCAGTACTTC.

The chain links TRBV7-8 to TRBJ2-5; 8 nucleotides agree with TRBD1. CDR1 is SGHVS, CDR2 FQNEAQ, per germline. V shed 3 bases and J 0 bases; nucleotides not matched to a gene: 3. This CDR3 region has 15 residues. CDR3: CASSLWTGHQETQYF. As DNA, the CDR3 is TGTGCCAGCAGCTTGTGGACAGGGCACCAAGAGACCCAGTACTTC.

The rearrangement links TRBV6-1 to TRBJ2-7, with a weak D call TRBD1 (6 bases). This CDR3 comprises 15 residues. Germline CDR1 and CDR2: MNHNS and SASEGT. The ends were cut back, 4 bases at V and 3 bases at J, with 16 bases in the middle. CDR3 DNA sequence: TGTGCCAGCAGTGGGACCGGGACAAAAGTCTACGAGCAGTACTTC. It is translated as CASSGTGTKVYEQYF.

The rearrangement links TRBV11-2 to TRBJ1-1, with a weak D call TRBD1 (5 bases). This CDR3 comprises 14 residues. The germline V gene has CDR1 SGHAT and CDR2 FQNNGV. With 1 base removed from V and 5 bases from J, the gap between germline ends came to 11 bases. For the CDR3, the DNA is TGTGCCAGCAGCTTAGGTGGGAGGGGAACTGAAGCTTTCTTT. The encoded protein is CASSLGGRGTEAFF.

The rearrangement links TRBV6-5 to TRBJ1-1; D remains ambiguous. The CDR3 runs 16 residues. V gave up 0 bases and J gave up 1 base, with 12 bases separating them. Looked up from germline, CDR1 is MNHEY and CDR2 is SVGAGI. For the CDR3, the DNA is TGTGCCAGCAGTTACTCGTGGGGTGGTCCGAACACTGAAGCTTTCTTT. This sequence encodes CASSYSWGGPNTEAFF.

The CDR3, as DNA: TGTGCCAGCAGTTACTATAGGACAGGCGGCGGCTACACCTTC. Its translation is CASSYYRTGGGYTF. The V and J genes are TRBV6-5 and TRBJ1-2; 7 bases fit TRBD1. V shed 1 base and J 8 bases; nucleotides not matched to a gene: 7. In germline, CDR1 is MNHEY, CDR2 SVGAGI. This CDR3 is built from 14 residues.

Only one count was recorded for this clone. The V call is TRBV6-1, the J call TRBJ1-2, with D possibly TRBD1 on 6 matching bases. Looked up from germline, CDR1 is MNHNS and CDR2 is SASEGT. This CDR3 has 14 residues. Deletions cut 2 bases from V and 8 bases from J, with 15 bases between. CDR3 sequence (DNA): TGTGCCAGCAGTGAACACGAAGGGGGAAGGGGCTACACCTTC. Its protein is CASSEHEGGRGYTF.

The rearrangement links TRBV19 to TRBJ1-5, with D perhaps TRBD1 (5 bases). The CDR3 is 14 amino acids. Germline V gives CDR1 LNHDA, CDR2 SQIVND (reference sequence). The V gene lost 7 bases and the J gene lost 4 bases, with 14 bases spanning the gap. CDR3 in DNA: TGTGCCAGTATAAAGGGACGTGGGAATCAGCCCCAGCATTTT. Translated: CASIKGRGNQPQHF.

The CDR3 sequence is CASSIPSGGGGQPQHF. In DNA form, the CDR3 reads TGTGCCAGTAGTATTCCGTCGGGGGGGGGCGGCCAGCCCCAGCATTTT. This chain connects TRBV19 to TRBJ1-5, with a tentative D call TRBD1 (6 bases). The ends were cut back, 3 bases at V and 7 bases at J, with 19 bases in the middle. This CDR3 contains 16 residues. Germline values: CDR1 LNHDA, CDR2 SQIVND (reference sequence).